Listed here are 32 T cell receptor beta chains from one sample, sequenced in a study of cytomegalovirus exposure and HLA in healthy donors. PCR employed 60 Vbeta and 13 Jbeta primers. The data were produced by immunoSEQ multiplex PCR, yet TCRdb's version contains in-frame clones alone and is incomplete. This sample has more than 85,000 clones, with approximately 82% found just once. The sequenced material came from PBMCs. The source is a man aged 25-45 years in good health and CMV-seropositive.

The chain is built from TRBV28 and TRBJ1-2; 10 positions match TRBD1. V lost 8 bases and J lost 8; bases outside the gene matches: 17. The germline CDR1 and CDR2 sequences are MDHEN and SYDVKM. CDR3 size: 16 residues. Here the CDR3 reads CASRGGGDRGRRGYTF. Here the CDR3 DNA reads TGTGCCAGCCGCGGGGGAGGGGACAGGGGCCGTAGGGGCTACACCTTC.

V usage is TRBV4-1 and J usage is TRBJ2-7; tentatively, D is TRBD2 (6 bases). V dropped 1 base and J dropped 4 bases, with 11 bases sitting between them. In germline, CDR1 is MGHRA, CDR2 YSYEKL. This CDR3 is built from 14 residues. The CDR3: CASSQGQEGYEQYF. The CDR3 DNA sequence: TGCGCCAGCAGCCAAGGTCAGGAGGGATACGAGCAGTACTTC.

V is TRBV30 and J is TRBJ1-1; 8 positions match TRBD1. The CDR3 has 16 amino acids. Germline CDR1 GTSNPN, CDR2 SVGIG (reference sequence). Trimming took 5 bases from V and 3 from J; bases not matched to a gene: 14. CDR3 bases: TGTGCCTGGGTTGACAGGGGATTTCTCTTAGACACTGAAGCTTTCTTT. It translates to CAWVDRGFLLDTEAFF.

The rearrangement links TRBV14 to TRBJ2-3; 8 nucleotides match TRBD1. V was clipped by 6 bases and J by 1 base; unmatched bases: 9. The CDR3 totals 16 residues. Germline-derived CDR1 and CDR2 are SGHDN and FVKESK. The CDR3 DNA follows: TGTGCCAGCAGTGCAGGACAGGGCTCCCGCACAGATACGCAGTATTTT. The encoded protein is CASSAGQGSRTDTQYF.

V usage is TRBV30 and J usage is TRBJ2-7; tentatively, D is TRBD1 (5 bases). Germline CDR1 reads GTSNPN; CDR2 reads SVGIG (reference sequence). The CDR3 is 11 amino acids. Trimming stripped 4 bases from V and 4 bases from J, with 8 bases between. The CDR3 DNA reads TGTGCCTGGACGGACAAGTACGAGCAGTACTTC. Translating it yields CAWTDKYEQYF.

Details on this clone: Other DNA sequences in the same sample also yield this CDR3. V gene TRBV4-1 combines with J gene TRBJ2-3; a weak D match, TRBD2 (6 bases). Trimming took 1 base from V and 5 from J, leaving 7 bases between them. CDR3 size: 13 residues. Looked up from germline, CDR1 is MGHRA and CDR2 is YSYEKL. The CDR3 DNA reads TGCGCCAGCAGCCAAGTGGGGGGAGATACGCAGTATTTT. Its protein is CASSQVGGDTQYF.

This rearrangement joins TRBV18 to TRBJ2-3; no clear D gene. CDR3 length: 12 amino acids. V was pared by 5 bases and J by 3 bases, with 6 bases between. Germline lookup yields CDR1 KGHSH and CDR2 LQKENI. This chain's CDR3 is CASSWQTDTQYF. The DNA for the CDR3 is TGTGCCAGCTCATGGCAGACAGATACGCAGTATTTT.

The genes are TRBV5-6 and TRBJ2-7; D perhaps matches TRBD2 (6 bases). This CDR3 has 13 amino acids. Germline V CDR1 and CDR2: SGHDT, YYEEEE. Between the trimmed V and J ends, which lost 3 bases and 3 bases, there was a span of 10 bases. The CDR3 nucleotides read TGTGCCAGCAGCTGGGACTCACGCTACGAGCAGTACTTC. Protein sequence: CASSWDSRYEQYF.

The rearrangement joins TRBV6-1 to TRBJ2-5; 12 bases are a match to TRBD2. V was clipped by 1 base and J by 4 bases; unmatched bases: 13. The CDR3 runs 19 residues. Germline assignment: CDR1 MNHNS and CDR2 SASEGT. CDR3 sequence: CASSEDTSSGGAARETQYF. The CDR3 bases are TGTGCCAGCAGTGAAGATACGTCTAGCGGGGGGGCCGCGAGAGAGACCCAGTACTTC.

This chain links TRBV9 with TRBJ2-4; D call uncertain. The CDR3 has 14 residues. V lost 4 bases, J lost 0 bases, and 8 bases lay in between. CDR1 is SGDLS, CDR2 YYNGEE, per germline. The CDR3 DNA follows: TGTGCCAGCAGCCCCCCCTCAGCCAAAAACATTCAGTACTTC. Protein product: CASSPPSAKNIQYF.

This clone was seen a few times. The V gene is TRBV28, the J gene TRBJ1-2; D possibly corresponds to TRBD1 (6 bases). Between the trimmed V and J ends, which lost 4 bases and 3 bases, there was a span of 15 bases. The CDR3 length is 15 residues. CDR1 is MDHEN and CDR2 is SYDVKM in the germline V gene. The CDR3 DNA reads as TGTGCCAGCAGTTCCTCGGGACACAAAGACTATGGCTACACCTTC. Translated, it gives CASSSSGHKDYGYTF.

The chain carries TRBV7-9 and TRBJ1-1, with D perhaps TRBD1 (5 bases). Deletions cut 1 base from V and 4 bases from J, with 10 bases between. This CDR3 has 14 residues. CDR1 SEHNR and CDR2 FQNEAQ come from the germline V gene (reference sequence). In DNA form, the CDR3 reads TGTGCCAGCAGCTTAGGGGGGGGGAGCACTGAAGCTTTCTTT. Translated: CASSLGGGSTEAFF. The variable domain in full, with the rest retrieved from reference TRBV7-9 and TRBJ1-1, is DTGVSQNPRHKITKRGQNVTFRCDPISEHNRLYWYRQTLGQGPEFLTYFQNEAQLEKSRLLSDRFSAERPKGSFSTLEIQRTEQGDSAMYLCASSLGGGSTEAFFGQGTRLTVV.

This chain uses TRBV28 with TRBJ2-7; 8 bases match TRBD1. Per germline, CDR1 MDHEN and CDR2 SYDVKM. There are 13 residues in the CDR3. After removal of 7 bases from V and 7 bases from J, the junction contained 9 bases not matched to a gene. The CDR3 nucleotides read TGTGCCAGCATTGCAGGGGGCGCGGGGGAGCAGTACTTC. Its translation is CASIAGGAGEQYF.

The CDR3 loop is CASSTNGLAGGRETQYF. DNA for the CDR3: TGTGCCAGCAGCACGAATGGCCTAGCGGGGGGGCGGGAGACCCAGTACTTC. The V gene is TRBV5-4, the J gene TRBJ2-5; 12 bases are a match to TRBD2. Looked up from germline, CDR1 is SGHNT and CDR2 is YYREEE (reference sequence). Unmatched junction bases numbered 12, after V lost 4 bases and J lost 5 bases. The CDR3 consists of 17 residues.

This chain links TRBV14 with TRBJ2-7; the match to TRBD2 covers 10 bases. Germline V lookup: CDR1 SGHDN, CDR2 FVKESK. V lost 4 bases and J lost 3; bases outside the gene matches: 9. This CDR3 has 16 residues. This CDR3 reads CASSPQAGLASYEQYF. CDR3 in DNA: TGTGCCAGCAGCCCCCAGGCGGGACTAGCGAGCTACGAGCAGTACTTC.

This sequence joins TRBV28 and TRBJ1-6; D uncertain. Trimming removed 3 bases from V and 0 bases from J, with 12 bases in between. Germline V gene lookup returns CDR1 MDHEN and CDR2 SYDVKM. The CDR3 runs 17 residues. The CDR3 nucleotides are TGTGCCAGCAGTTTCTACCGAATGAGCTCCTATAATTCACCCCTCCACTTT. Encoded protein: CASSFYRMSSYNSPLHF.

The V call is TRBV4-1, the J call TRBJ1-5; D unresolved. V gave up 1 base and J gave up 6 bases, with 10 bases separating them. Germline CDR1 is MGHRA and CDR2 is YSYEKL. This CDR3 is built from 14 residues. DNA of the CDR3: TGCGCCAGCAGCCAAGCTCTAGCCGGTCAGCCCCAGCATTTT. Translated, it gives CASSQALAGQPQHF.

This clone was found a few times. The chain recombines TRBV6-5 with TRBJ1-1, with D perhaps matching TRBD1 (5 bases). Germline CDR1 is MNHEY and CDR2 is SVGAGI. This CDR3 is 12 amino acids long. Deletions cut 5 bases from V and 1 base from J, with 5 bases between. The CDR3 nucleotides are TGTGCCAGCAGTACAGGGAACACTGAAGCTTTCTTT. Encoded protein: CASSTGNTEAFF.

This clone was found a few times. The chain joins TRBV2 to TRBJ2-7, with 10 bases matching TRBD1. There are 12 residues in the CDR3. The germline V gene has CDR1 SNHLY and CDR2 FYNNEI. The trim removed 11 bases at V and 3 bases at J, leaving 4 bases unmatched. CDR3 sequence: CAVGQGSYEQYF. In nucleotides, the CDR3 is TGTGCCGTGGGACAGGGGAGCTACGAGCAGTACTTC. Complete variable domain (other parts from reference TRBV2 and TRBJ2-7): EPEVTQTPSHQVTQMGQEVILRCVPISNHLYFYWYRQILGQKVEFLVSFYNNEISEKSEIFDDQFSVERPDGSNFTLKIRSTKLEDSAMYFCAVGQGSYEQYFGPGTRLTVT.

This chain joins TRBV2 and TRBJ2-5; D is perhaps TRBD1 (5 bases). The CDR3 contains 13 residues. Looked up from germline, CDR1 is SNHLY and CDR2 is FYNNEI. Trimming left V 10 bases short and J 1 base short, with 13 bases between. The CDR3 nucleotides are TGTGCCACCCGACAGTTACCCCAAGAGACCCAGTACTTC. Translating it yields CATRQLPQETQYF.

This chain connects TRBV7-9 to TRBJ2-2; possible D gene TRBD2, 6 bases. Germline CDR1 reads SEHNR; CDR2 reads FQNEAQ (reference sequence). The CDR3 contains 14 residues. V shed 2 bases and J shed 4 bases, with 8 bases lying between them. CDR3 sequence reads: CASSLPGGTGELFF. CDR3 DNA sequence: TGTGCCAGCAGCTTACCCGGGGGCACCGGGGAGCTGTTTTTT.

This clone was observed a few times. The genes are TRBV5-1 and TRBJ2-3; possible D gene TRBD2, 6 bases. CDR1 and CDR2 (germline): SGHRS, YFSETQ. CDR3 length equals 15 residues. The V end was cut by 2 bases, the J end by 2 bases, with 12 bases between. CDR3 in DNA: TGCGCCAGCAGCTTCGGGACTCCCAACACAGATACGCAGTATTTT. Translated, it gives CASSFGTPNTDTQYF.

This clone was counted between two and nine times. The V gene is TRBV20-1, the J gene TRBJ2-7; D is undetermined. V shed 5 bases and J shed 1 base, with 6 bases lying between them. Germline V CDR1 and CDR2: DFQATT, SNEGSKA (reference sequence). This CDR3 has 11 amino acids. The CDR3 protein is CSAGPSYEQYF. The CDR3 nucleotides are TGCAGTGCTGGCCCATCCTACGAGCAGTACTTC.

The V gene is TRBV18, the J gene TRBJ2-6; D is perhaps TRBD1 (5 bases). V was pared by 0 bases and J by 2 bases, with 11 bases between. Germline lookup yields CDR1 KGHSH and CDR2 LQKENI. The CDR3 is 17 amino acids. The CDR3 here is CASSPPGVVTGANVLTF. The CDR3 bases are TGTGCCAGCTCACCACCAGGGGTTGTTACTGGGGCCAACGTCCTGACTTTC.

This clone was found once. The chain links TRBV28 to TRBJ1-5; 8 nucleotides align to TRBD1. Germline CDR1 reads MDHEN; CDR2 reads SYDVKM. The CDR3 has 15 residues. J lost 7 bases, V lost 2 bases, and 7 bases had no gene match. The CDR3 coding sequence is TGTGCCAGCAGTTTAAACAGGGGGGAGGACCAGCCCCAGCATTTT. Its translation is CASSLNRGEDQPQHF. Drawing the rest from reference TRBV28 and TRBJ1-5, the complete variable domain is DVKVTQSSRYLVKRTGEKVFLECVQDMDHENMFWYRQDPGLGLRLIYFSYDVKMKEKGDIPEGYSVSREKKERFSLILESASTNQTSMYLCASSLNRGEDQPQHFGDGTRLSIL.

The V gene is TRBV4-2, the J gene TRBJ2-2, with D possibly being TRBD2 (6 bases). Germline V lookup: CDR1 LGHNA, CDR2 YNFKEQ. Trimming took 4 bases from V and 4 from J, leaving 13 bases between them. This CDR3 has 15 amino acids. Here the CDR3 DNA reads TGTGCCAGCAGCCCCCCCGGGGGAGGCACCGGGGAGCTGTTTTTT. Protein product: CASSPPGGGTGELFF.

This sequence joins TRBV28 and TRBJ2-5; 9 bases are shared with TRBD2. The germline V gene encodes CDR1 MDHEN and CDR2 SYDVKM. The V gene end was trimmed by 5 bases and the J gene end by 4 bases; junction bases not matched to a gene: 5. CDR3 length: 14 amino acids. The CDR3 region has the DNA TGTGCCAGCAGTATGAGCGGGGGGCCAGAGACCCAGTACTTC. Translating it yields CASSMSGGPETQYF.

The J gene is TRBJ2-7, the V gene TRBV10-3; 14 bases line up with TRBD2. Germline CDR1 reads ENHRY; CDR2 reads SYGVKD. V trimming: 11 bases; J trimming: 3 bases; junction bases outside the gene matches: 6. The CDR3 extends over 14 amino acids. The CDR3 spells CASVGTSGGYEQYF. The DNA for the CDR3 is TGTGCCTCGGTTGGGACTAGCGGGGGCTACGAGCAGTACTTC.

The chain combines TRBV6-5 with TRBJ1-6; TRBD1 matches at 7 bases. V lost 8 bases and J lost 4; bases outside the gene matches: 5. This CDR3 is 14 amino acids long. Germline CDR1 is MNHEY and CDR2 is SVGAGI. In nucleotides, the CDR3 is TGTGCCAGCCTCTCAGGGGGTTATAATTCACCCCTCCACTTT. The encoded protein is CASLSGGYNSPLHF.

This chain joins TRBV27 and TRBJ2-1, with 13 bases matching TRBD2. The CDR3 sequence is 14 residues long. CDR1 and CDR2 from the germline V gene are MNHEY and SMNVEV (reference sequence). V shed 9 bases and J 9 bases; nucleotides not matched to a gene: 8. The DNA for the CDR3 is TGTGCCAGTCAGGGACTAGCGGGGATTAGTGAGCAGTTCTTC. Translation: CASQGLAGISEQFF.

This sequence joins TRBV7-3 and TRBJ1-6; 7 positions match TRBD1. The CDR3 is 18 residues long. V dropped 5 bases and J dropped 9; count of bases not matched to a gene: 19. The germline V gene encodes CDR1 SGHTA and CDR2 FQGTGA. The CDR3 loop is CASSPVPSTGTTRSPLHF. The CDR3 coding sequence is TGTGCCAGCAGCCCGGTCCCGTCGACAGGGACAACTCGTTCACCCCTCCACTTT. The full variable domain, completed using reference TRBV7-3 and TRBJ1-6, is GAGVSQTPSNKVTEKGKYVELRCDPISGHTALYWYRQSLGQGPEFLIYFQGTGAADDSGLPNDRFFAVRPEGSVSTLKIQRTERGDSAVYLCASSPVPSTGTTRSPLHFGNGTRLTVT.

This clone has a handful of counts. The chain couples TRBV7-8 to TRBJ2-7; 15 bases are a match to TRBD2. Germline values: CDR1 SGHVS, CDR2 FQNEAQ. After removal of 2 bases from V and 0 bases from J, the junction contained 11 bases not matched to a gene. There are 20 residues in the CDR3. CDR3: CASSLPTGTSGGSSSYEQYF. In nucleotides, the CDR3 is TGTGCCAGCAGCTTACCGACCGGGACTAGCGGGGGGTCGAGCTCCTACGAGCAGTACTTC.